This record concerns one T cell receptor beta chain sequence. Its antigen is as yet unknown. The data were taken from a study of T cells in pancreatic ductal adenocarcinoma. Whole-study results and caveats: Blood clonality (approximately 0.07) did not differ significantly from tumor (about 0.11). Tumor samples had fewer productive templates and approximately 8-fold fewer unique clonotypes than blood. This surgical cohort overrepresents the minority presenting with early-stage disease.

Surgery without prior neoadjuvant therapy was the treatment of the selected pancreatic ductal adenocarcinoma patients. Assay: immunoSEQ multiplex PCR; the TCRdb copy retains only in-frame clones and omits some. The sample lists 97,000 or so clones, nearly 95% occurring once. Sequenced sample: PBMCs. The clonotype comes from a human donor with pancreatic ductal adenocarcinoma.

The CDR3 loop reads CASSLDKYTGHGYTF. In nucleotides, the CDR3 is TGTGCCAGCAGCTTAGATAAGTACACAGGACATGGCTACACCTTC. V gene TRBV7-2 combines with J gene TRBJ1-2; TRBD1 might be the D (5 bases). This CDR3 region has 15 residues. V shed 1 base and J shed 6 bases, with 15 bases lying between them. Germline CDR1 is SGHTA and CDR2 is FQGNSA. Based on the CDR3 plus reference TRBV7-2 and TRBJ1-2, the full variable domain is GAGVSQSPSNKVTEKGKDVELRCDPISGHTALYWYRQSLGQGLEFLIYFQGNSAPDKSGLPSDRFSAERTGGSVSTLTIQRTQQEDSAVYLCASSLDKYTGHGYTFGSGTRLTVV.